The present T cell receptor beta chain was sequenced within a study of OX40 agonist ivuxolimab in advanced cancers. Across the study: Dose-escalation subjects each had hepatocellular carcinoma, melanoma, renal cell or head and neck cancer. Study outcomes and limitations: Some of the nonresponding patients also showed low levels of normalized T-cell clonal expansion.

As regards this clone: What it recognizes is unknown.

Generated by immunoSEQ multiplex PCR, the TCRdb table keeps only in-frame clones and is missing some. The table has just over 80,000 clones, approximately 91% seen once. The V gene's germline CDR1 is MNHNY and CDR2 SVGAGI (reference sequence). This CDR3 is 14 amino acids long. Losses at the gene ends were 3 bases for V and 1 base for J; bases not matched to a gene: 2. The source is an adult with an advanced solid tumor such as melanoma, head and neck, liver or kidney cancer. The chain links TRBV6-6 to TRBJ1-2; 7 bases align to TRBD1. Sequencing used CD4+ or CD8+ T cells sorted from blood, obtained in a trial of the OX40 agonist ivuxolimab. The CDR3 sequence is CASSYGDSNYGYTF. In nucleotides, the CDR3 is TGTGCCAGCAGTTATGGGGACAGTAACTATGGCTACACCTTC.